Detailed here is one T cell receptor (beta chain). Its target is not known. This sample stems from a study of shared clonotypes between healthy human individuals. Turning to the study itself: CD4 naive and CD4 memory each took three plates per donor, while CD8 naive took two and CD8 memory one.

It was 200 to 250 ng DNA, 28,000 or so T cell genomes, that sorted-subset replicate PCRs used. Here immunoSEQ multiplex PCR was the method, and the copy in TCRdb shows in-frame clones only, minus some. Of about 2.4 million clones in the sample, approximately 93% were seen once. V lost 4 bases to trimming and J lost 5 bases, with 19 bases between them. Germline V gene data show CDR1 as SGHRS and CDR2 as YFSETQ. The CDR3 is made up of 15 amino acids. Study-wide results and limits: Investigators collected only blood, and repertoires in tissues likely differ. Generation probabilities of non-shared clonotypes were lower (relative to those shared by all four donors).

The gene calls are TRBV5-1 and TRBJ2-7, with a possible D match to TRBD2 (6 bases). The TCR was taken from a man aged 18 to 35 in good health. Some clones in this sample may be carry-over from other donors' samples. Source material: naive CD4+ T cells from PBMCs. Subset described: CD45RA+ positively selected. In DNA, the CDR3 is TGCGCCAGCAGCCTAGGGACTGTGATCCTCCACGAGCAGTACTTC. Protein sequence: CASSLGTVILHEQYF.